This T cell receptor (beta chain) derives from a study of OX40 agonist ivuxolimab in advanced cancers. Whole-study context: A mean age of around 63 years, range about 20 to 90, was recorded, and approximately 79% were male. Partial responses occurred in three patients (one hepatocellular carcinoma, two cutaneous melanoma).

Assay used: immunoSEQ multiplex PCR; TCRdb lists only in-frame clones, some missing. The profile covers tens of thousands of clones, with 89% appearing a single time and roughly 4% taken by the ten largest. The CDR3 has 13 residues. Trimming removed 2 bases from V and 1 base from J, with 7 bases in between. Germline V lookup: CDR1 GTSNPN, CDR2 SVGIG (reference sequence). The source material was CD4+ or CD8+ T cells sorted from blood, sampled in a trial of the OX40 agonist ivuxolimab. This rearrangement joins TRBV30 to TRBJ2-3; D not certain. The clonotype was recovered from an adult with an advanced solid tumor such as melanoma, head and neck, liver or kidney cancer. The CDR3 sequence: CAWSPSGTDTQYF. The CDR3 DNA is TGTGCCTGGAGTCCAAGCGGCACAGATACGCAGTATTTT.